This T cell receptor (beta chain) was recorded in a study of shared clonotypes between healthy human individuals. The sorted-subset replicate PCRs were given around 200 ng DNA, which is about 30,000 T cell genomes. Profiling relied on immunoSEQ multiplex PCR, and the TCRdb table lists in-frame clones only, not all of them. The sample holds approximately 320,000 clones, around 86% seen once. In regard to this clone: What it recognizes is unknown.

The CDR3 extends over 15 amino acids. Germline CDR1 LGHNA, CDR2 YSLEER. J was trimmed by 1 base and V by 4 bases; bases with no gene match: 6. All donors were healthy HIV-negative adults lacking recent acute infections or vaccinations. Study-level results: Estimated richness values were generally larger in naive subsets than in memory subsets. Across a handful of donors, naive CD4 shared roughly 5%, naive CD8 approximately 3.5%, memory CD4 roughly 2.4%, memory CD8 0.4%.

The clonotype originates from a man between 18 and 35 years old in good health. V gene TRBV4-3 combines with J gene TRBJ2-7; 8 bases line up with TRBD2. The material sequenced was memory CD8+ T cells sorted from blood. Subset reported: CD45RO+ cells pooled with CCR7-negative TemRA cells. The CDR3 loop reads CASSPRLARSYEQYF. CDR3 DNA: TGCGCCAGCAGCCCGAGACTAGCGAGATCCTACGAGCAGTACTTC.